This T cell receptor beta chain was captured in a study of blood T cell repertoires in COVID-19. Study summary: Material from acute and convalescent COVID-19 was sourced from the United States, Italy and Spain.

In the source study's methods: For nucleated cells, counts were estimated from reference gene primer amplification. Sequenced by immunoSEQ multiplex PCR; TCRdb stores in-frame clones only, minus some. That table furnishes V, J and clone size, whereas the DNA furnished D and trimming. The data contain about 75,000 clones, about 88% of them singletons. V lost 3 bases, J lost 5 bases, and 1 base stayed unmatched. The germline V gene has CDR1 SGHNT and CDR2 YYREEE (reference sequence). The CDR3 sequence is 15 residues long. Sequenced input: peripheral blood. V is TRBV5-4 and J is TRBJ2-2, with 13 positions matching TRBD2. The sequence came from a human donor in a cohort sampled during active COVID-19. CDR3 loop: CASSSGLAGTGELFF. The DNA for the CDR3 is TGTGCCAGCAGCTCGGGACTAGCGGGAACCGGGGAGCTGTTTTTT.